The clone carrying this T cell receptor (beta chain) was detected once. This sample is drawn from a study of blood T cell repertoires in COVID-19. Across the study: Acute and convalescent COVID-19 specimens originated in the United States, Italy and Spain. Sources were T cells, B-cell-depleted T cells, or PBMCs; the material itself was cDNA or gDNA.

CDR1 MGHRA and CDR2 YSYEKL come from the germline V gene. The CDR3 loop spans 15 amino acids. The V gene end was trimmed by 4 bases and the J gene end by 1 base; junction bases not matched to a gene: 3. Per the original methods: It was from reference gene primer amplification that nucleated cell counts were estimated. The data were produced by immunoSEQ multiplex PCR, yet TCRdb's version contains in-frame clones alone and is incomplete. V, J and clone size reflect that table, while D and trimming were determined from the DNA. Here the sample spans 130,000 to 150,000 clones, 75% to 85% being singletons.

The clonotype comes from a human donor with acute or convalescent COVID-19. The donor label of this sample is uncertain. The sample taken for sequencing was peripheral blood. The chain has TRBV4-1 and TRBJ1-5, with 8 positions matching TRBD1. This CDR3 reads CASSPNRGSNQPQHF. The CDR3 DNA is TGCGCCAGCAGCCCTAACAGGGGGAGCAATCAGCCCCAGCATTTT.